The present TCR beta chain was sequenced within a study of beta chain features in type 1 diabetes. This clone was seen a few times. This CDR3 region has 14 residues. From germline, CDR1 is MGHDK and CDR2 SYGVNS. The V end was cut by 3 bases, the J end by 0 bases, with 9 bases between. Sequenced material consisted of expressed TCRB transcripts (all of the isolated RNA was reverse transcribed). The read count averaged roughly 4 million across naive, central memory and regulatory T cell samples. TCRdb's copy holds only in-frame clones and misses some; the assay was immunoSEQ multiplex PCR. The sample shows just over 600,000 clones, roughly 16% of them seen only once.

The genes are TRBV25-1 and TRBJ2-7; D gene ambiguous. What was sequenced was naive CD4+ T cells from blood. The clonotype was recovered from a man between 18 and 29 years old in good health. CDR3 residues: CASSDRLDSYEQYF. The CDR3 DNA follows: TGTGCCAGCAGTGACCGACTCGACTCCTACGAGCAGTACTTC.